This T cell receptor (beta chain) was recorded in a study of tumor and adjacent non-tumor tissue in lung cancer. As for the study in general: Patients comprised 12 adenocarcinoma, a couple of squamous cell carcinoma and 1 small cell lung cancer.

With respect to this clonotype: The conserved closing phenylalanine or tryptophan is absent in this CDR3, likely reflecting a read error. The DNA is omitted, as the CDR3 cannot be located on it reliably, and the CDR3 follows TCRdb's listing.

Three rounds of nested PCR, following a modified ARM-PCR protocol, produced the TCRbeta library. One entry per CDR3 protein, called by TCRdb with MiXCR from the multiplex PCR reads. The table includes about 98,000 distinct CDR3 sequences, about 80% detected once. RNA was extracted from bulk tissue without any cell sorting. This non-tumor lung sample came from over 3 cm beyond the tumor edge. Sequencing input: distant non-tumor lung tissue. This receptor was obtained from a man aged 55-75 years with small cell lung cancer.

CDR3 in amino acids: CASSKKEGQSGVETQYL. This rearrangement joins TRBV21-1 to TRBJ2-5; TRBD2, as called in the table, went unchecked against the DNA. TRBV21-1 is flagged as a pseudogene. The CDR3 is made up of 17 amino acids, end residues included.